This is a list of T cell receptor beta chains from one sample in a study of blood T cell repertoires in COVID-19. Sequenced by immunoSEQ multiplex PCR; TCRdb stores in-frame clones only, minus some. The data show about 76,000 clones, with 88% seen just once and under 6.5% held by the top ten. Material: peripheral blood. The receptor set was obtained from a man aged 50-60 years with active COVID-19. Each CDR3 is given with its conserved first and last residue. A D gene is named only where the DNA matches it firmly. Rows may omit the clone size; those that give it use once, few, many or a size class.

d_gene | abundance | j_gene | v_gene | CDR3aa | CDR3nt
TRBD1 | NA | TRBJ2-7 | TRBV29-1 | CSTGTGGEQYF | TGCAGCACCGGGACAGGGGGTGAGCAGTACTTC
TRBD1 | NA | TRBJ2-3 | TRBV28 | CASSWTGSHTQYF | TGTGCCAGCAGTTGGACAGGGTCACATACGCAGTATTTT
TRBD1 | NA | TRBJ1-2 | TRBV28 | CASSSDREYGYTF | TGTGCCAGCAGTTCGGACAGGGAGTATGGCTACACCTTC
TRBD1 | NA | TRBJ2-7 | TRBV28 | CASSLAGTGGGEQYF | TGTGCCAGCAGTTTAGCCGGGACAGGGGGCGGGGAGCAGTACTTC
NA | few | TRBJ2-7 | TRBV7-9 | CASSPSGQGFYEQYF | TGTGCCAGCAGCCCCAGCGGGCAGGGATTCTACGAGCAGTACTTC
TRBD1 | NA | TRBJ2-1 | TRBV5-1 | CASSRGQGVGEQFF | TGCGCCAGCAGCCGGGGACAGGGGGTGGGTGAGCAGTTCTTC
TRBD1 | NA | TRBJ1-2 | TRBV27 | CASSRQGTPGYGYTF | TGTGCCAGCAGTAGACAGGGGACCCCTGGGTATGGCTACACCTTC
TRBD2 | NA | TRBJ2-5 | TRBV7-3 | CASSLWGPTGRYQDQETQYF | TGTGCCAGCAGCTTATGGGGCCCTACCGGGAGGTACCAAGACCAGGAGACCCAGTACTTC
NA | NA | TRBJ1-1 | TRBV4-3 | CASSRLGAMNTEAFF | TGCGCCAGCAGCCGCCTCGGAGCGATGAACACTGAAGCTTTCTTT
NA | NA | TRBJ2-4 | TRBV28 | CASRITGTGSKNIQYF | TGTGCCAGCAGGATTACAGGGACGGGGAGCAAAAACATTCAGTACTTC
TRBD2 | NA | TRBJ2-5 | TRBV27 | CASSRTSGIGETQYF | TGTGCCAGCAGCCGGACTAGCGGGATCGGAGAGACCCAGTACTTC
NA | NA | TRBJ2-7 | TRBV6-5 | CASSYPTIHEQYF | TGTGCCAGCAGTTACCCAACAATACACGAGCAGTACTTC
NA | NA | TRBJ1-2 | TRBV9 | CASSVAQGNYGYTF | TGTGCCAGCAGCGTAGCCCAGGGGAACTATGGCTACACCTTC
TRBD1 | NA | TRBJ1-1 | TRBV2 | CASDRGVEAFF | TGTGCCAGCGACAGGGGAGTTGAAGCTTTCTTT
TRBD2 | NA | TRBJ2-7 | TRBV9 | CASSVGLAVPGGEQYF | TGTGCCAGCAGCGTAGGGCTAGCGGTCCCCGGAGGGGAGCAGTACTTC
NA | NA | TRBJ2-2 | TRBV5-1 | CASSIGQSNTGELFF | TGCGCCAGCAGCATAGGACAGTCGAACACCGGGGAGCTGTTTTTT
TRBD2 | NA | TRBJ2-3 | TRBV15 | CATSSGLAFTDTQYF | TGTGCCACCAGCAGTGGACTAGCATTCACAGATACGCAGTATTTT
TRBD2 | NA | TRBJ2-6 | TRBV7-8 | CASSSRLAGPSGANVLTF | TGTGCCAGCAGCTCCCGACTAGCGGGCCCTTCTGGGGCCAACGTCCTGACTTTC
TRBD1 | NA | TRBJ1-4 | TRBV5-1 | CASRLGQGAREKLFF | TGCGCCAGCAGACTTGGACAGGGGGCACGGGAAAAACTGTTTTTT
TRBD1 | NA | TRBJ2-7 | TRBV28 | CASSEFQGAVDEQYF | TGTGCCAGCAGTGAATTTCAGGGGGCCGTGGACGAGCAGTACTTC
TRBD2 | NA | TRBJ2-4 | TRBV4-1 | CASSQVTSGKNIQYF | TGCGCCAGCAGCCAAGTGACTAGCGGTAAAAACATTCAGTACTTC
NA | NA | TRBJ1-5 | TRBV27 | CASRSSGRVNQPQHF | TGTGCCAGCCGAAGCAGTGGCAGGGTCAATCAGCCCCAGCATTTT
NA | once | TRBJ2-2 | TRBV5-4 | CASSLTGSNTGELFF | TGTGCCAGCAGCTTAACAGGATCGAACACCGGGGAGCTGTTTTTT
TRBD1 | NA | TRBJ1-6 | TRBV11-2 | CASSLLTGQAMLHF | TGTGCCAGCAGCTTATTAACGGGACAGGCCATGCTCCACTTT
NA | NA | TRBJ2-1 | TRBV4-3 | CASSQGGGNYNEQFF | TGCGCCAGCAGCCAGGGCGGAGGGAACTACAATGAGCAGTTCTTC
NA | NA | TRBJ2-3 | TRBV7-9 | CASSLDRRRREDTQYF | TGTGCCAGCAGCTTGGACCGTCGCAGGAGGGAGGATACGCAGTATTTT
NA | NA | TRBJ2-5 | TRBV9 | CASSVGIRPSGEETQYF | TGTGCCAGCAGCGTAGGTATCAGGCCTTCAGGGGAAGAGACCCAGTACTTC
NA | NA | TRBJ1-3 | TRBV2 | CASSNTGNGNTIYF | TGTGCCAGCAGTAATACAGGGAACGGAAACACCATATATTTT
NA | NA | TRBJ2-5 | TRBV19 | CASSRSGETQYF | TGTGCCAGTAGTCGTAGCGGAGAGACCCAGTACTTC
TRBD1 | NA | TRBJ1-6 | TRBV5-4 | CASSLDRGRGNSPLHF | TGTGCCAGCAGCTTGGACAGGGGGCGGGGGAATTCACCCCTCCACTTT
NA | NA | TRBJ1-1 | TRBV3-1/TRBV3-2 | CASQVGAGTEAFF | TGTGCCTCCCAGGTGGGGGCCGGTACTGAAGCTTTCTTT
TRBD2 | NA | TRBJ2-3 | TRBV2 | CASRGTSGVIDTQYF | TGTGCCAGCAGGGGGACTAGCGGGGTTATCGATACGCAGTATTTT
TRBD2 | NA | TRBJ2-1 | TRBV7-6 | CASSQLAGEYNEQFF | TGTGCCAGCAGCCAATTAGCGGGAGAGTACAATGAGCAGTTCTTC
NA | once | TRBJ1-5 | TRBV28 | CASSFARGIHQPQHF | TGTGCCAGCAGTTTTGCCCGGGGGATTCATCAGCCCCAGCATTTT
NA | NA | TRBJ1-1 | TRBV6-5 | CASSYAGATEAFF | TGTGCCAGCAGTTATGCAGGGGCCACTGAAGCTTTCTTT
TRBD1 | NA | TRBJ1-4 | TRBV28 | CASSFRVKTGKKLFF | TGTGCCAGCAGTTTTCGGGTGAAGACAGGGAAAAAACTGTTTTTT
TRBD2 | NA | TRBJ2-3 | TRBV4-1 | CASRQTSGGGTDTQYF | TGCGCCAGCAGACAGACTAGCGGGGGGGGCACAGATACGCAGTATTTT
NA | NA | TRBJ1-1 | TRBV5-1 | CASSLGSSLGVEAFF | TGCGCCAGCAGCTTGGGTAGCAGTCTCGGCGTTGAAGCTTTCTTT
NA | NA | TRBJ1-5 | TRBV4-2 | CASSQEARGGQPQHF | TGTGCCAGCAGCCAAGAGGCCCGAGGCGGTCAGCCCCAGCATTTT
NA | NA | TRBJ2-3 | TRBV14 | CASSPLDSISTDTQYF | TGTGCCAGCAGCCCCCTGGACAGCATAAGCACAGATACGCAGTATTTT
NA | NA | TRBJ2-3 | TRBV6-5 | CASSYLGGTQYF | TGTGCCAGCAGTTACCTCGGAGGTACGCAGTATTTT
NA | NA | TRBJ2-5 | TRBV19 | CASSAGQTQYF | TGTGCCAGTAGTGCGGGGCAGACCCAGTACTTC
TRBD1 | once | TRBJ1-2 | TRBV10-1 | CASKIRTGPDYGYTF | TGCGCCAGCAAGATTCGGACAGGTCCGGACTATGGCTACACCTTC
TRBD1 | medium-sized | TRBJ2-2 | TRBV29-1 | CSGGQGATGELFF | TGCAGCGGGGGACAGGGCGCCACCGGGGAGCTGTTTTTT
NA | once | TRBJ2-5 | TRBV5-1 | CASSDFGGETQYF | TGCGCCAGCAGCGACTTCGGGGGTGAGACCCAGTACTTC
NA | NA | TRBJ2-5 | TRBV14 | CASSPYLQETQYF | TGTGCCAGCAGCCCCTACCTCCAAGAGACCCAGTACTTC
NA | NA | TRBJ1-2 | TRBV28 | CASSLVNYGYTF | TGTGCCAGCAGTCTCGTTAACTATGGCTACACCTTC
TRBD2 | NA | TRBJ2-1 | TRBV9 | CASTHTGGHNEQFF | TGTGCCAGCACCCATACGGGAGGGCACAATGAGCAGTTCTTC
TRBD1 | NA | TRBJ2-7 | TRBV10-3 | CAISESGTGYYEQYF | TGTGCCATCAGTGAGTCGGGGACAGGGTACTACGAGCAGTACTTC
NA | NA | TRBJ1-2 | TRBV7-2 | CASSPQISYGYTF | TGTGCCAGCAGCCCCCAGATATCCTATGGCTACACCTTC